The rows below give T cell receptor beta chains drawn from one sample of a study of cytomegalovirus exposure and HLA in healthy donors. The assay was immunoSEQ multiplex PCR, and TCRdb's table has in-frame clones only and misses some. The sample holds about 140,000 clones, around 76% seen once. Sequencing was performed on PBMCs. These receptors were collected from a man between 18 and 35 years old in good health and CMV-seronegative. CDR3s include the opening cysteine and the closing phenylalanine or tryptophan.

j_call v_call cdr3_aa
TRBJ2-3 TRBV28 CASRYGGTTDTQYF
TRBJ1-2 TRBV6-1 CASRYGLSEGGYTF
TRBJ2-7 TRBV5-1 CASSVGTGGYEQYF
TRBJ2-3 TRBV9 CASSLPTGYGADTQYF
TRBJ1-4 TRBV28 CASSFAGTGNEKLFF
TRBJ1-2 TRBV11-3 CASTGGGHYGYTF
TRBJ1-2 TRBV5-1 CASSPTGYGYTF
TRBJ2-4 TRBV7-9 CASSRTGGGKNIQYF
TRBJ2-7 TRBV30 CAWSVPGYEQYF
TRBJ2-1 TRBV5-1 CASSLLQGALNEQFF
TRBJ1-2 TRBV5-4 CASRPTGGNGYTF
TRBJ2-2 TRBV11-2 CASSLRTGAGELFF
. TRBV5-6 CASSSPQEVFSYEQYF
TRBJ2-7 TRBV14 CASSQWEYEQYF
TRBJ1-5 TRBV2 CASSDWQGDQPQHF